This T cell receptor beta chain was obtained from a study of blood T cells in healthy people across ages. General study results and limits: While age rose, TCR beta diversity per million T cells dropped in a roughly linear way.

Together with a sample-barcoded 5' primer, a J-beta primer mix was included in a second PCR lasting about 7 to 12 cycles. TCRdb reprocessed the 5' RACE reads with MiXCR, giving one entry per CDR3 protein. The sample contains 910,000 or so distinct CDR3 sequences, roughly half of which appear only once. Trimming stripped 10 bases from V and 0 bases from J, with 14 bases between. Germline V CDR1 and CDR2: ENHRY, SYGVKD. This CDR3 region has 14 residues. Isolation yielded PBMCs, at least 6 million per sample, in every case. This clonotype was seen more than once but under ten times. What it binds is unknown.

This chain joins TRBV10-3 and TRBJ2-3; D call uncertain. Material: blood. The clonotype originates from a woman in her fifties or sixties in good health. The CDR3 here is CASRGDFSTDTQYF. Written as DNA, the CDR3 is TGTGCCAGCCGTGGGGATTTTAGCACAGATACGCAGTATTTT.